This entry is about one T cell receptor (beta chain). This record belongs to a study of blood T cell repertoires in COVID-19. Study context: PBMCs, B-cell-depleted T cells, or T cells provided the cDNA or gDNA that made up the material.

The CDR3 runs to 15 residues. The V gene lost 5 bases and the J gene lost 0 bases, with 11 bases spanning the gap. Germline V gives CDR1 SGHVS, CDR2 FQNEAQ. Authors' analysis steps: It was from reference gene primer amplification that nucleated cell counts were estimated. Assay used: immunoSEQ multiplex PCR; TCRdb lists only in-frame clones, some missing. V and J calls and clone size come straight from that table; D and trimming were deduced from the DNA. This table has tens of thousands of clones, roughly 85% appearing once. This clonotype originated in a human donor in a cohort sampled during active COVID-19. The chain recombines TRBV7-8 with TRBJ1-3, with D uncertain. The sequenced material came from peripheral blood. In DNA form, the CDR3 reads TGTGCCAGCAGCAATCGACGGGACTCTGGAAACACCATATATTTT. Protein product: CASSNRRDSGNTIYF.